These 30 T cell receptor beta chains originate from one sample sequenced in a study of a mutant IDH1 vaccine in newly diagnosed glioma (dated by TCRdb to about 2021). Library preparation was by the immunoSEQ multiplex PCR assay. TCRdb's version of the immuneACCESS table is confined to in-frame rearrangements and falls short of the full clone set. An unresolved V gene accounts for under half of the shortfall where checked; the remainder is of unknown origin. The sample records tens of thousands of clones, about 80% of which are singletons. Clones ranked in the top ten supply approximately 2% of the sample. Reading the label with the study, this specimen's time point is: baseline, week 1 (first vaccination visit). What this sample's treatment or condition label stands for: pre-vaccination baseline after standard-of-care therapy. The material was PBMCs, obtained from a glioma patient treated with radiotherapy, temozolomide or both. The source is a middle-aged woman with glioma.

This chain links TRBV7-9 with TRBJ2-7; D unresolved. Germline CDR1 is SEHNR and CDR2 is FQNEAQ (reference sequence). Trimming removed 0 bases at V and 5 bases at J, with 11 bases between. The CDR3 spans 14 residues. The CDR3 protein is CASSLAGNGNEQYF. The CDR3 nucleotides are TGTGCCAGCAGCTTAGCGGGGAATGGTAACGAGCAGTACTTC.

The chain combines TRBV5-1 with TRBJ1-3; D unclear. Germline-derived CDR1 and CDR2 are SGHRS and YFSETQ. The CDR3 is 14 amino acids. The V gene lost 0 bases and the J gene lost 4 bases, with 8 bases spanning the gap. The CDR3 DNA follows: TGCGCCAGCAGCTTGGAGGCATGGGGAAACACCATATATTTT. Protein: CASSLEAWGNTIYF. Supplemented by reference TRBV5-1 and TRBJ1-3, the full variable domain reads KAGVTQTPRYLIKTRGQQVTLSCSPISGHRSVSWYQQTPGQGLQFLFEYFSETQRNKGNFPGRFSGRQFSNSRSEMNVSTLELGDSALYLCASSLEAWGNTIYFGEGSWLTVV.

This chain links TRBV10-3 with TRBJ1-1; D might be TRBD1 (5 bases). Trimming removed 2 bases at V and 1 base at J, with 8 bases between. The CDR3 runs to 14 residues. CDR1 ENHRY and CDR2 SYGVKD come from the germline V gene. The CDR3 region is CAISEGHPNTEAFF. DNA for the CDR3: TGTGCCATCAGTGAGGGACACCCGAACACTGAAGCTTTCTTT.

The V call is TRBV2, the J call TRBJ2-7, with a tentative D call TRBD1 (5 bases). Trimming left V 2 bases short and J 5 bases short, with 13 bases between. Germline CDR1 SNHLY, CDR2 FYNNEI. The CDR3 length is 14 residues. CDR3 amino acids: CASSELGQRNEQYF. Here the CDR3 DNA reads TGTGCCAGCAGTGAACTGGGGCAGAGAAACGAGCAGTACTTC.

V usage is TRBV6-4 and J usage is TRBJ2-3; TRBD2 aligns across 13 bases. CDR1 and CDR2 (germline): MRHNA, SNTAGT. This CDR3 spans 15 amino acids. With V trimmed by 9 bases and J by 3 bases, 6 bases remained unmatched. This CDR3 is CASSPTSGGTDTQYF. CDR3 coding DNA: TGTGCCAGTTCTCCGACTAGCGGGGGGACAGATACGCAGTATTTT.

This chain connects TRBV30 to TRBJ2-1, with 11 bases that match TRBD1. Germline CDR1 GTSNPN, CDR2 SVGIG (reference sequence). V lost 8 bases to trimming and J lost 6 bases; unmatched junction nucleotides: 3. CDR3 length equals 12 residues. CDR3 sequence: CAGTGGANEQFF. CDR3 bases: TGTGCCGGGACAGGGGGGGCCAATGAGCAGTTCTTC.

Here the CDR3 reads CASGAGERGERVAQFF. CDR3 bases: TGTGCCTCAGGTGCGGGGGAGCGGGGGGAACGGGTTGCGCAGTTCTTC. This chain joins TRBV5-4 and TRBJ2-1; 9 positions match TRBD2. Germline V gene sequence: CDR1 SGHNT, CDR2 YYREEE (reference sequence). CDR3 size: 16 residues. The V segment lost 10 bases and the J segment 12 bases; nucleotides outside the gene matches: 23.

The DNA for the CDR3 is TGCGCCAGCAGCCCACCTACTAGCGGGGGGTCACAAGAGACCCAGTACTTC. Translation: CASSPPTSGGSQETQYF. The chain recombines TRBV5-1 with TRBJ2-5; 12 nucleotides align to TRBD2. The junction had 9 bases not matched to a gene; V was cut back by 4 bases and J by 2 bases. In germline, CDR1 is SGHRS, CDR2 YFSETQ. The CDR3 is 17 residues long.

This clone was seen just once. The rearrangement uses TRBV5-4 and TRBJ1-6; D gene ambiguous. This CDR3 region has 14 residues. Germline V gives CDR1 SGHNT, CDR2 YYREEE (reference sequence). V was trimmed by 2 bases and J by 10 bases, leaving 13 bases between them. The CDR3 DNA is TGTGCCAGCAGCTTCTCAGGAGTTGGATCACCCCTCCACTTT. Amino acids: CASSFSGVGSPLHF. Using reference TRBV5-4 and TRBJ1-6 for the parts outside the CDR3, the full variable domain is ETGVTQSPTHLIKTRGQQVTLRCSSQSGHNTVSWYQQALGQGPQFIFQYYREEENGRGNFPPRFSGLQFPNYSSELNVNALELDDSALYLCASSFSGVGSPLHFGNGTRLTVT.

The chain combines TRBV6-5 with TRBJ1-2; 9 positions agree with TRBD1. Germline V gene sequence: CDR1 MNHEY, CDR2 SVGAGI. V lost 6 bases, J lost 8 bases, and 4 bases stayed unmatched. CDR3 size: 12 residues. CDR3 residues: CASRRTGEGYTF. For the CDR3, the DNA is TGTGCCAGCAGGAGGACAGGGGAGGGCTACACCTTC.

This clone came up a few times. The V gene is TRBV5-1, the J gene TRBJ1-5, with D unresolved. V lost 0 bases and J lost 6, with 13 bases in between. The CDR3 extends over 15 amino acids. Germline CDR1 reads SGHRS; CDR2 reads YFSETQ. In nucleotides, the CDR3 is TGCGCCAGCAGCTTGGACCTCCTAGGTGGTCAGCCCCAGCATTTT. This sequence encodes CASSLDLLGGQPQHF. Filled out from reference TRBV5-1 and TRBJ1-5, the complete variable domain reads KAGVTQTPRYLIKTRGQQVTLSCSPISGHRSVSWYQQTPGQGLQFLFEYFSETQRNKGNFPGRFSGRQFSNSRSEMNVSTLELGDSALYLCASSLDLLGGQPQHFGDGTRLSIL.

The chain joins TRBV9 to TRBJ1-3; D remains unclear. Trimming cost V 4 bases and J 4 bases, with 12 bases left between them. The CDR3 covers 14 residues. Germline V lookup: CDR1 SGDLS, CDR2 YYNGEE. The CDR3 is CASSTGSAGNTIYF. The CDR3 DNA sequence: TGTGCCAGCAGCACCGGTTCGGCGGGAAACACCATATATTTT.

V usage is TRBV4-3 and J usage is TRBJ2-3; 8 bases line up with TRBD1. The CDR3 totals 19 residues. V lost 0 bases to trimming and J lost 0 bases; unmatched junction nucleotides: 11. Germline V gene data show CDR1 as LGHNA and CDR2 as YSLEER. The CDR3 here is CASSQDAGDRRYSTDTQYF. The CDR3 nucleotides read TGCGCCAGCAGCCAAGATGCAGGGGACAGGAGATATAGCACAGATACGCAGTATTTT.

In this sample, this clone turned up a few times. The chain joins TRBV30 to TRBJ1-1; D may be TRBD1 (5 bases). V lost 0 bases to trimming and J lost 1 base, with 6 bases between them. Germline CDR1 GTSNPN, CDR2 SVGIG (reference sequence). The CDR3 is 13 amino acids. Here the CDR3 DNA reads TGTGCCTGGAGTGTGAGGGGGAACACTGAAGCTTTCTTT. This codes for CAWSVRGNTEAFF.

The chain joins TRBV30 to TRBJ2-7; a weak D match, TRBD1 (5 bases). The CDR3 is made up of 13 amino acids. V shed 5 bases and J shed 5 bases, with 16 bases lying between them. Germline V gene lookup returns CDR1 GTSNPN and CDR2 SVGIG (reference sequence). DNA of the CDR3: TGTGCCTGGTCAGGATACAGGTCGGACGAGCAGTACTTC. Encoded protein: CAWSGYRSDEQYF.

This sequence joins TRBV19 and TRBJ1-1; D is unclear. The CDR3 covers 13 residues. V was clipped by 3 bases and J by 1 base, with 6 bases between them. Germline-derived CDR1 and CDR2 are LNHDA and SQIVND (reference sequence). The CDR3 sequence: CASSMRENTEAFF. CDR3 nucleotide sequence: TGTGCCAGTAGTATGAGAGAGAACACTGAAGCTTTCTTT.

Written as DNA, the CDR3 is TGTGCCAGCAGCCAAGATCGGGGGGGGGCGGTCTCCGAGCAGTACTTC. As protein: CASSQDRGGAVSEQYF. This chain joins TRBV4-2 and TRBJ2-7, with 8 bases fitting TRBD2. The V and J ends lost 0 bases and 6 bases, in that order; junction bases with no gene match: 10. CDR3 length equals 16 residues. Germline V lookup: CDR1 LGHNA, CDR2 YNFKEQ.

Here the CDR3 DNA reads TGTGCCAGCAGCTTTGGGGAGGGACTGACGACGGCCCAGTACTTC. Protein: CASSFGEGLTTAQYF. The chain couples TRBV11-2 to TRBJ2-5, with 7 bases that match TRBD2. The ends lost 3 bases at V and 9 bases at J; junction bases unmatched: 13. This CDR3 is 15 amino acids long. The germline gives CDR1 SGHAT, CDR2 FQNNGV.

This clone has a single count. The V gene is TRBV6-5, the J gene TRBJ2-3, with 7 nucleotides matching TRBD2. The CDR3 sequence is 16 residues long. Germline CDR1 is MNHEY and CDR2 is SVGAGI. V lost 1 base to trimming and J lost 1 base; unmatched junction nucleotides: 5. CDR3 nucleotide sequence: TGTGCCAGCAGTTACTTCCGCGGGGGAGGCACAGATACGCAGTATTTT. It codes for CASSYFRGGGTDTQYF.

V and J are TRBV6-5 and TRBJ1-6, with TRBD1 identical over 7 bases. J lost 8 bases, V lost 2 bases, and 6 bases had no gene match. Germline CDR1 and CDR2: MNHEY and SVGAGI. This CDR3 has 15 amino acids. CDR3 sequence: CASSYQQGGHSPLHF. The CDR3, as DNA: TGTGCCAGCAGTTACCAGCAGGGGGGACATTCACCCCTCCACTTT.

CDR3 coding DNA: TGTGCCAGCATCTTGACGGGGCAAGGCGAGCAGTACTTC. This codes for CASILTGQGEQYF. The chain uses TRBV6-6 and TRBJ2-7, with D perhaps assigned TRBD1 or TRBD2 (5 bases each). The CDR3 covers 13 residues. Germline values: CDR1 MNHNY, CDR2 SVGAGI (reference sequence). V shed 7 bases and J shed 6 bases, with 16 bases lying between them.

The chain is built from TRBV6-5 and TRBJ2-7; 7 bases are shared with TRBD1. Per the germline V gene, CDR1 is MNHEY and CDR2 is SVGAGI. The J segment lost 6 bases and the V segment lost 0 bases, leaving 8 bases of the junction unmatched. This CDR3 is 15 amino acids long. The CDR3 is CASSYSWDSVGEQYF. The CDR3, as DNA: TGTGCCAGCAGTTACTCATGGGACAGTGTTGGCGAGCAGTACTTC.

V and J are TRBV27 and TRBJ2-2; D perhaps matches TRBD1 (6 bases). The CDR3 is 15 amino acids. CDR1 is MNHEY, CDR2 SMNVEV, per germline (reference sequence). V was shortened by 1 base and J by 2 bases, with 8 bases between the two germline ends. CDR3 DNA sequence: TGTGCCAGCAGTTTATTGGACAGAAACACCGGGGAGCTGTTTTTT. It is translated as CASSLLDRNTGELFF.

In DNA form, the CDR3 reads TGCGCCAGCAGTTCGGCTAGCGGGGGGTTCACAGATACGCAGTATTTT. This translates into CASSSASGGFTDTQYF. V usage is TRBV5-1 and J usage is TRBJ2-3, with 11 bases lining up with TRBD2. J gave up 2 bases and V 5 bases, and 7 bases lay outside the gene matches. The germline CDR1 and CDR2 sequences are SGHRS and YFSETQ. The CDR3 extends over 16 amino acids.

This sequence joins TRBV9 and TRBJ2-2; TRBD2 aligns across 8 bases. Trimming removed 1 base from V and 7 bases from J; junction bases left unmatched: 12. Germline loops: CDR1 SGDLS, CDR2 YYNGEE. This CDR3 is built from 17 residues. This CDR3 reads CASSVSGGGSSGGELFF. Written as DNA, the CDR3 is TGTGCCAGCAGCGTATCAGGCGGGGGGTCTTCTGGCGGGGAGCTGTTTTTT.

The rearrangement uses TRBV6-5 and TRBJ2-1; D gene unclear. Germline CDR1 reads MNHEY; CDR2 reads SVGAGI. This CDR3 region has 12 residues. Trimming pared 7 bases from V and 5 bases from J, leaving 9 bases between. In DNA form, the CDR3 reads TGTGCCAGCATCGGACCCCACAATGAGCAGTTCTTC. Amino acids: CASIGPHNEQFF.

The chain uses TRBV10-2 and TRBJ2-3; the D is unclear. Germline V gives CDR1 WSHSY, CDR2 SAAADI. This CDR3 spans 12 amino acids. V was cut by 6 bases and J by 0 bases, with 4 bases left in between. CDR3 residues: CASRASTDTQYF. For the CDR3, the DNA is TGCGCCAGCAGGGCTAGCACAGATACGCAGTATTTT.

The chain is built from TRBV10-2 and TRBJ1-5, with 9 bases fitting TRBD1. Germline assignment: CDR1 WSHSY and CDR2 SAAADI. Trimming cost V 6 bases and J 7 bases; bases outside gene matches: 10. The CDR3 totals 15 residues. The CDR3 spells CASRAGGTGQQPQHF. Here the CDR3 DNA reads TGCGCCAGCAGGGCCGGCGGGACAGGGCAACAGCCCCAGCATTTT.

The chain combines TRBV9 with TRBJ1-1, with 8 bases identical to TRBD1. This CDR3 contains 14 residues. Trimming took 2 bases from V and 5 from J; bases not matched to a gene: 5. The germline V gene encodes CDR1 SGDLS and CDR2 YYNGEE. CDR3 nucleotides: TGTGCCAGCAGCGTGACAGGGGCGCGAACTGAAGCTTTCTTT. Translating gives CASSVTGARTEAFF.

The rearrangement links TRBV18 to TRBJ1-2, with D hard to call. Germline CDR1 KGHSH, CDR2 LQKENI. The V gene lost 4 bases and the J gene lost 4 bases, with 10 bases spanning the gap. This CDR3 comprises 13 residues. In DNA form, the CDR3 reads TGTGCCAGCTCACTCGACGAGGGCTATGGCTACACCTTC. The encoded protein is CASSLDEGYGYTF. The full variable domain, in which reference TRBV18 and TRBJ1-2 provide the parts outside the CDR3, is NAGVMQNPRHLVRRRGQEARLRCSPMKGHSHVYWYRQLPEEGLKFMVYLQKENIIDESGMPKERFSAEFPKEGPSILRIQQVVRGDSAAYFCASSLDEGYGYTFGSGTRLTVV.